The next 14 T cell receptor beta chains were all read from a single sample in a study of shared clonotypes between healthy human individuals. Profiling relied on immunoSEQ multiplex PCR, and the TCRdb table lists in-frame clones only, not all of them. The data show around 1.9 million clones, around 93% seen once. Terminally differentiated effector memory CD45RA+ cells were excluded from the naive CD8 cells, which were CD45RO-negative and positively selected for CCR7. Sequencing was done on a sample of naive CD8+ T cells from PBMCs. Source of these receptors: a man in his late teens or twenties in good health. Some clones in this sample may be carry-over from other donors' samples.

This chain joins TRBV7-3 and TRBJ2-7; 11 bases map to TRBD2. The CDR3 covers 18 residues. V lost 5 bases and J lost 6; bases outside the gene matches: 18. Germline V gene data show CDR1 as SGHTA and CDR2 as FQGTGA. The CDR3 nucleotides are TGTGCCAGCAGCCCGGGTGGGACCTCAACTACTAGCGGGAGCGAGCAGTACTTC. Protein product: CASSPGGTSTTSGSEQYF.

V usage is TRBV27 and J usage is TRBJ2-7, with TRBD2 matching over 10 bases. The V and J ends lost 4 bases and 11 bases, in that order; junction bases with no gene match: 14. Germline V gene lookup returns CDR1 MNHEY and CDR2 SMNVEV (reference sequence). This CDR3 has 15 amino acids. The CDR3 reads CASSSLAGNPPVEYF. DNA of the CDR3: TGTGCCAGCAGTTCACTAGCGGGAAACCCCCCGGTGGAGTACTTC.

The chain carries TRBV2 and TRBJ2-1; the match to TRBD2 covers 7 bases. The length of the CDR3 is 14 residues. From germline, CDR1 is SNHLY and CDR2 FYNNEI. V dropped 9 bases and J dropped 5; count of bases not matched to a gene: 10. This chain's CDR3 is CASIGAGANNEQFF. In DNA, the CDR3 is TGTGCCAGTATCGGGGCGGGAGCAAACAATGAGCAGTTCTTC.

The rearrangement joins TRBV5-5 to TRBJ1-2; D gene ambiguous. The CDR3 runs 15 residues. The V end was cut by 4 bases, the J end by 1 base, with 14 bases between. Germline lookup yields CDR1 SGHKS and CDR2 YYEKEE (reference sequence). CDR3 sequence reads: CASSQVDGDNYGYTF. In DNA, the CDR3 is TGTGCCAGCAGCCAAGTCGACGGGGATAACTATGGCTACACCTTC. Combining the CDR3 with reference TRBV5-5 and TRBJ1-2 gives the whole variable domain DAGVTQSPTHLIKTRGQQVTLRCSPISGHKSVSWYQQVLGQGPQFIFQYYEKEERGRGNFPDRFSARQFPNYSSELNVNALLLGDSALYLCASSQVDGDNYGYTFGSGTRLTVV.

The chain recombines TRBV29-1 with TRBJ1-1; the D is unclear. Germline V CDR1 and CDR2: SQVTM, ANQGSEA. Deletions cut 7 bases from V and 0 bases from J, with 15 bases between. This CDR3 region has 14 residues. The CDR3: CSAPTSNMNTEAFF. In DNA, the CDR3 is TGCAGCGCCCCAACGTCGAATATGAACACTGAAGCTTTCTTT.

In its sample, this clone was seen once. The chain combines TRBV29-1 with TRBJ2-7, with 12 bases lining up with TRBD2. This CDR3 spans 15 amino acids. Per the germline V gene, CDR1 is SQVTM and CDR2 is ANQGSEA. V shed 2 bases, J shed 4 bases, and the junction held 6 bases outside the gene matches. The CDR3 protein is CSVELSSGRAYEQYF. The CDR3 DNA follows: TGCAGCGTTGAATTGTCTAGCGGGAGGGCGTACGAGCAGTACTTC.

The sample holds one count of this clone. The chain joins TRBV10-2 to TRBJ2-5, with 9 bases lining up with TRBD2. The CDR3 is 15 residues long. With 6 bases clipped from V and 7 bases from J, the junction kept 12 bases outside the gene matches. CDR1 and CDR2 (germline): WSHSY, SAAADI. The CDR3 spells CASRPGLAGIATQYF. The CDR3 DNA follows: TGCGCCAGCAGGCCGGGACTAGCTGGAATAGCGACCCAGTACTTC.

Points on this clone: At the DNA level, this CDR3 is encoded by other sequences in the same sample as well. V and J are TRBV5-4 and TRBJ1-2; maybe TRBD1 (5 bases). In germline, CDR1 is SGHNT, CDR2 YYREEE (reference sequence). CDR3 length: 14 amino acids. The V gene lost 0 bases and the J gene lost 4 bases, with 10 bases spanning the gap. The CDR3 bases are TGTGCCAGCAGCTTGGACAGGTCGGGCTATGGCTACACCTTC. Translated: CASSLDRSGYGYTF.

The rearrangement links TRBV5-5 to TRBJ1-1; tentatively, D is TRBD1 (5 bases). V gave up 0 bases and J gave up 0 bases, with 12 bases separating them. This CDR3 is 16 amino acids long. Per the germline V gene, CDR1 is SGHKS and CDR2 is YYEKEE (reference sequence). In DNA, the CDR3 is TGTGCCAGCAGCTTGGGAGTAGGGGTTTTGAACACTGAAGCTTTCTTT. It encodes CASSLGVGVLNTEAFF.

Note on this clone: Other DNA sequences of this sample code for an identical CDR3. The rearrangement uses TRBV7-6 and TRBJ1-1; 9 nucleotides match TRBD1. V lost 5 bases and J lost 1; bases outside the gene matches: 2. This CDR3 contains 14 residues. Per germline, CDR1 SGHVS and CDR2 FNYEAQ. CDR3 in DNA: TGTGCCAGCAGCCTGGGACAGGGGAACACTGAAGCTTTCTTT. This codes for CASSLGQGNTEAFF.

The chain carries TRBV11-2 and TRBJ1-1; the D gene is possibly TRBD1 (6 bases). The V end lost 5 bases, the J end lost 4 bases, and 14 bases lay between the germline ends. Germline V gene sequence: CDR1 SGHAT, CDR2 FQNNGV. This CDR3 is 14 amino acids long. The CDR3, as DNA: TGTGCCAGCAGCCGAGGGGGGGTCGTCACTGAAGCTTTCTTT. Its protein is CASSRGGVVTEAFF.

The CDR3 loop reads CASSWTSGRKNEQFF. The DNA of the CDR3 is TGTGCCAGCAGTTGGACTAGCGGGAGGAAGAATGAGCAGTTCTTC. The V and J genes are TRBV11-3 and TRBJ2-1; 14 bases fit TRBD2. From germline, CDR1 is SGHNT and CDR2 YENEEA. The CDR3 length is 15 residues. V shed 6 bases and J 7 bases; nucleotides not matched to a gene: 5.

This chain joins TRBV29-1 and TRBJ1-2; D is undetermined. This CDR3 is 15 amino acids long. Germline CDR1 reads SQVTM; CDR2 reads ANQGSEA. Trimming removed 4 bases from V and 6 bases from J, with 21 bases in between. CDR3 residues: CSVVTRSGEPNGYTF. CDR3 coding DNA: TGCAGCGTTGTTACCCGTTCCGGGGAGCCCAATGGCTACACCTTC.

The V call is TRBV6-9, the J call TRBJ2-7; D remains ambiguous. The CDR3 is 14 residues long. In germline, CDR1 is MNHGY, CDR2 SVAAGI. Trimming stripped 7 bases from V and 4 bases from J, with 17 bases between. The CDR3 bases are TGTGCCAGCACCATCGGGTTGCTGAAATACGAGCAGTACTTC. Residues: CASTIGLLKYEQYF.